There are a few counts of the clone carrying this TCR beta chain. The source of the sample is a study of blood T cell repertoires in COVID-19. Study at large: T cells, B-cell-depleted T cells, or PBMCs provided the cDNA or gDNA that served as material.

The repertoire was sequenced with immunoSEQ multiplex PCR; TCRdb's copy has only in-frame clones and lacks some. The sample lists more than 450,000 clones; about 90% were seen once. All enrollees were roughly 18 to 95 years old and from about 25 US areas. Cohorts were assigned according to the clinical history that participants reported. Recovered participants had two consecutive negative NP/OP PCR tests, healthcare professional clearance, or symptom resolution. V was clipped by 5 bases and J by 6 bases, with 13 bases between them. Germline CDR1 reads SGHTA; CDR2 reads FQGTGA. This CDR3 comprises 13 residues.

V gene TRBV7-3 combines with J gene TRBJ1-2, with D perhaps TRBD1 (6 bases). What was sequenced was PBMCs or T cells enriched from blood (not recorded which). The receptor comes from a woman under 30 who had recovered from COVID-19. CDR3 nucleotide sequence: TGTGCCAGCAGCCTAAACAGGGAAGATGGCTACACCTTC. Its protein product is CASSLNREDGYTF.